This T cell receptor (beta chain) was sequenced during a study of long-term antiretroviral therapy in people with HIV. This clone was seen once. Its antigen is undetermined. Donors each had at least one pre-ART PBMC sample and at least two post-ART ones. Specimens held about 0.9-11 million cryopreserved PBMC prior to DNA extraction. General observations from the study: ART was followed by higher diversity that remained below transplant donor controls. Pre-ART expanded clones dominated the repertoire at every time point.

immunoSEQ v3.0 was run at survey level. Sequencing was performed with immunoSEQ multiplex PCR; in TCRdb, only in-frame clones are kept and a portion is missing. The table shows around 30,000 clones, with 80% to 85% occurring only once. CDR1 is LNHDA and CDR2 is SQIVND in the germline V gene (reference sequence). This CDR3 comprises 12 residues. Between the trimmed V and J ends, which lost 1 base and 3 bases, there was a span of 3 bases. This receptor was obtained from a man aged 18 to 29 with HIV. The rearrangement joins TRBV19 to TRBJ1-1; no definite D call. Specimen: unsorted PBMCs, collected 0.4 years after starting antiretroviral therapy. The CDR3, as DNA: TGTGCCAGTAGTATAGGCTACACTGAAGCTTTCTTT. As protein: CASSIGYTEAFF.